This record looks at one TCR beta chain sequence and its context. Its antigen target is currently unknown. Qualities for individual bases were not recorded, and no much larger clone is one base off. This sample is part of a study of blood T cell repertoires in COVID-19 (dated by TCRdb to about 2020). With regard to the full study: Samples from collaborators originated in the United States, Italy and Spain and spanned both the acute and convalescent phases of COVID-19. A freely available public database, intended as a resource for researchers studying the immune response to SARS-CoV-2, is where the repertoires were released. Samples were obtained from the ongoing ImmuneRACE study (first 160 participants) and from 1,254 subjects provided by 6 global collaborators. The material from the prospective study consisted of cDNA or gDNA derived from T cells, B-cell-depleted T cells, or PBMCs. Nearly every sample came with metadata listing a de-identified subject ID, COVID-19 status, age in years and sex. The dataset comprised deeply sampled blood TCRbeta repertoires from subjects exposed to, actively infected with, or recovered from COVID-19. HLA class I and class II types, where available, came from metadata supplied by the sample provider rather than from assay-based typing. Findings and caveats that apply to the study as a whole: How much clinical and demographic metadata was included differed by source and by participant, and the metadata was provided uncurated.

Participants in the prospective study were aged roughly 18 to 100 years, lived in under 30 United States geographic areas, and enrolled through a virtual design. In the prospective study, cohorts were assigned on the basis of participant-reported clinical history obtained from a screening survey and a study questionnaire. Recovered participants in ImmuneRACE Cohort 3 were defined by two consecutive negative NP/OP PCR tests, clearance by a healthcare professional, or resolution of symptoms. In the prospective study, whole blood, serum and a nasopharyngeal or oropharyngeal swab were collected from each participant by mobile phlebotomists. Over a roughly 2-month period, participants in the prospective study had the option of providing additional blood draws and questionnaires. Blood samples from the prospective study were shipped frozen or at room temperature prior to DNA extraction. The junction shows trimming of 2 bases on V and 4 bases on J, plus 6 bases between the germline ends. CDR1 and CDR2, per the germline V gene (reference sequence), are PRHDT and FYEKMQ. The CDR3 runs 12 residues from the cysteine to the phenylalanine. Here the CDR3 DNA is all that survives: 36 bases in frame from base 1.

The immunoSEQ Assay, a bias-controlled multiplex PCR, was used to amplify TCRbeta CDR3 regions from genomic DNA. The published analysis was carried out like this. The number of nucleated cells in each sample was estimated by amplification of reference gene primers within the assay. To quantify the absolute abundance of each unique TCRbeta CDR3 rearrangement, sequence reads were collapsed and filtered. For each sample, productive Simpson clonality was calculated as the square root of Simpson's diversity index over productive rearrangements. TCRdb took this table from immuneACCESS and kept in-frame rearrangements with V and J called. Such tables lack part of the clones; where checked against another copy, unresolved V genes explain under half of the gap, and the rest is unexplained. The V and J calls and clone size were taken over from that table, and D and trimming were inferred from the DNA. This sample lists 170,000 or so clones; about 88% were detected once. Roughly 7% of the sample lies in the top ten.

The clonotype originates from a woman aged 45-65 years who had recovered from COVID-19. The sequenced material came from PBMCs or T cells enriched from blood (not recorded which). Here the chain combines TRBV13 and TRBJ2-7, with the D gene not confidently named. The DNA reads TGTGCCAGCAGCTTACAAAATTACGAGCAGTACTTC. It codes for CASSLQNYEQYF. With the portions outside the CDR3 filled from the reference TRBV13 and TRBJ2-7 genes, the complete variable region becomes AAGVIQSPRHLIKEKRETATLKCYPIPRHDTVYWYQQGPGQDPQFLISFYEKMQSDKGSIPDRFSAQQFSDYHSELNMSSLELGDSALYFCASSLQNYEQYFGPGTRLTVT.